This T cell receptor (beta chain) is from a study of blood T cell repertoires in COVID-19. CDR3 size: 15 residues. Germline V gene data show CDR1 as MNHEY and CDR2 as SVGEGT. V lost 6 bases to trimming and J lost 8 bases, with 17 bases between them. Profiling relied on immunoSEQ multiplex PCR, and the TCRdb table lists in-frame clones only, not all of them. Counted here are approximately 250,000 clones, around 86% occurring once; the ten biggest clones make up 1.5% to 2%. The chain carries TRBV6-2 or TRBV6-3 and TRBJ1-6; no reliable D call. The sequence derives from a woman aged 60-70 years who had recovered from COVID-19. Specimen: peripheral blood. CDR3 amino acids: CASSYSHTDYSPLHF. CDR3 DNA: TGTGCCAGCAGCTATAGCCACACGGATTATTCACCCCTCCACTTT.